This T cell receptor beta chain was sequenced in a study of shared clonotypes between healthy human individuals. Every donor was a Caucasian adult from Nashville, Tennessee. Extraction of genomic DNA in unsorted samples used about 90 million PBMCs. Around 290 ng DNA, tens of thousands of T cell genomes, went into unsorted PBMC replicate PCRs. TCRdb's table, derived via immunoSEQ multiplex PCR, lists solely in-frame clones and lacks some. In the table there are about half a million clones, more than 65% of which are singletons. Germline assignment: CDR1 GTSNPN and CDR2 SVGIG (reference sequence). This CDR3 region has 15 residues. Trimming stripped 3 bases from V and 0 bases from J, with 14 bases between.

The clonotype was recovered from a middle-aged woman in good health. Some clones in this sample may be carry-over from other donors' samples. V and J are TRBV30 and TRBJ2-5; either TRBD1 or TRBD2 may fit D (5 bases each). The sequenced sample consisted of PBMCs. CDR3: CAWRAPWGHQETQYF. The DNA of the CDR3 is TGTGCCTGGAGGGCCCCTTGGGGACACCAAGAGACCCAGTACTTC.